These 17 T cell receptor beta chains were all obtained from the same sample, sequenced in a study of cytomegalovirus exposure and HLA in healthy donors. This PCR relied on a set of 60 Vbeta primers and 13 Jbeta primers. The repertoire was sequenced with immunoSEQ multiplex PCR; TCRdb's copy has only in-frame clones and lacks some. The table shows approximately 210,000 clones, with about four fifths occurring only once. Material: PBMCs. Every receptor here comes from a man aged 35 to 55 in good health and CMV-seropositive.

This sequence joins TRBV28 and TRBJ2-2; TRBD2 matches at 12 bases. Germline trimming cut 4 bases from V and 4 bases from J; bases unmatched to any gene: 10. Germline-derived CDR1 and CDR2 are MDHEN and SYDVKM. This CDR3 is 18 amino acids long. The CDR3 DNA reads as TGTGCCAGCAGTTGGACTAGCGGGAAACCAAAATTCACCGGGGAGCTGTTTTTT. Translation gives CASSWTSGKPKFTGELFF. Variable domain in full (rest from reference TRBV28 and TRBJ2-2): DVKVTQSSRYLVKRTGEKVFLECVQDMDHENMFWYRQDPGLGLRLIYFSYDVKMKEKGDIPEGYSVSREKKERFSLILESASTNQTSMYLCASSWTSGKPKFTGELFFGEGSRLTVL.

J is TRBJ1-1 and V is TRBV11-3; 8 nucleotides line up with TRBD1. Germline lookup yields CDR1 SGHNT and CDR2 YENEEA. The CDR3 spans 15 residues. The ends lost 5 bases at V and 3 bases at J; junction bases unmatched: 8. CDR3 residues: CASSPLTGDDTEAFF. The CDR3 DNA is TGTGCCAGCAGCCCACTGACAGGGGATGACACTGAAGCTTTCTTT.

The chain has TRBV28 and TRBJ2-7; unclear D gene. The CDR3 is made up of 14 amino acids. Trimming removed 2 bases from V and 3 bases from J, with 11 bases in between. CDR1 is MDHEN and CDR2 is SYDVKM in the germline V gene. CDR3 in amino acids: CASSLTPVVYEQYF. The CDR3 DNA reads TGTGCCAGCAGTTTAACCCCCGTAGTCTACGAGCAGTACTTC.

This chain uses TRBV7-6 with TRBJ2-7; D perhaps matches TRBD2 (5 bases). Trimming took off 5 bases at V and 6 bases at J, with 14 bases between the two ends. This CDR3 region has 13 residues. Germline V lookup: CDR1 SGHVS, CDR2 FNYEAQ. The CDR3: CASSERTTSEQYF. The CDR3 DNA sequence: TGTGCCAGCAGCGAGCGGACCACCAGCGAGCAGTACTTC.

This sequence joins TRBV27 and TRBJ1-1; D is perhaps TRBD1 (6 bases). Germline CDR1 reads MNHEY; CDR2 reads SMNVEV (reference sequence). This CDR3 comprises 17 residues. The germline V and J ends were trimmed by 5 bases and 4 bases, with 23 bases remaining between them. The CDR3, as DNA: TGTGCCAGCAGTCCCTATCGGCCCATACAGGGACCCACTGAAGCTTTCTTT. It specifies CASSPYRPIQGPTEAFF.

This clone was seen a single time. This chain joins TRBV29-1 and TRBJ2-7, with 9 bases aligning to TRBD1. This CDR3 has 13 residues. V lost 4 bases to trimming and J lost 4 bases; unmatched junction nucleotides: 5. From germline, CDR1 is SQVTM and CDR2 ANQGSEA. CDR3 sequence reads: CSVAGTGNYEQYF. The CDR3, as DNA: TGCAGCGTTGCAGGGACAGGGAATTACGAGCAGTACTTC.

The chain has TRBV2 and TRBJ2-2; TRBD1 might be the D (6 bases). CDR1 and CDR2 from the germline V gene are SNHLY and FYNNEI. V dropped 5 bases and J dropped 1 base, with 8 bases sitting between them. This CDR3 comprises 14 residues. The CDR3 loop is CASSKGVNTGELFF. As DNA, the CDR3 is TGTGCCAGCAGTAAGGGGGTGAACACCGGGGAGCTGTTTTTT.

The chain carries TRBV19 and TRBJ2-7, with TRBD2 matching 13 bases. With V trimmed by 4 bases and J by 2 bases, 5 bases remained unmatched. The CDR3 covers 16 residues. The germline V gene has CDR1 LNHDA and CDR2 SQIVND (reference sequence). The CDR3 loop is CASSTGTSGTTYEQYF. CDR3 nucleotides: TGTGCCAGTAGTACCGGGACTAGCGGGACCACCTACGAGCAGTACTTC.

The chain employs TRBV6-1 and TRBJ1-1; 8 bases line up with TRBD1. The CDR3 totals 15 residues. Germline V gene data show CDR1 as MNHNS and CDR2 as SASEGT. Trimming cost V 6 bases and J 1 base; bases outside gene matches: 7. The CDR3: CASRSPGTGNTEAFF. CDR3 DNA: TGTGCCAGCAGATCTCCCGGGACAGGGAACACTGAAGCTTTCTTT.

Remarks on this clone: A junction boundary mismatches the germline segment, possibly from a read error. This chain joins TRBV6-5 and TRBJ2-1; D is possibly TRBD2 (5 bases). The CDR3 length is 11 residues. Germline assignment: CDR1 MNHEY and CDR2 SVGAGI. CDR3 in amino acids: CASSHERQVVF. The CDR3 DNA is TGTGCCAGCAGTCACGAGCGGCAAGTAGTCTTC.

The chain recombines TRBV4-2 with TRBJ2-1; no firm D call. Germline CDR1 reads LGHNA; CDR2 reads YNFKEQ. This CDR3 spans 13 amino acids. V was cut by 0 bases and J by 9 bases, with 9 bases left in between. CDR3 amino acids: CASSQERSGEQFF. The DNA of the CDR3 is TGTGCCAGCAGCCAAGAACGATCCGGTGAGCAGTTCTTC.

The chain couples TRBV15 to TRBJ2-3; 7 bases match TRBD2. V was clipped by 1 base and J by 5 bases; unmatched bases: 9. The CDR3 contains 16 residues. CDR1 is LNHNV and CDR2 is YYDKDF in the germline V gene (reference sequence). CDR3: CATSRVGGSGKDTQYF. The CDR3, as DNA: TGTGCCACCAGCAGAGTCGGCGGGAGCGGGAAAGATACGCAGTATTTT.

This rearrangement joins TRBV7-9 to TRBJ2-4; D gene uncertain. The CDR3 runs 13 residues. Germline loops: CDR1 SEHNR, CDR2 FQNEAQ (reference sequence). V shed 5 bases and J shed 5 bases, with 10 bases lying between them. Here the CDR3 reads CASSPRRENIQYF. CDR3 in DNA: TGTGCCAGCAGCCCCCGACGGGAAAACATTCAGTACTTC.

The CDR3 protein is CASSERLAGGEQFF. The DNA for the CDR3 is TGTGCCAGCAGTGAAAGGCTAGCGGGAGGTGAGCAGTTCTTC. This chain uses TRBV2 with TRBJ2-1; 11 nucleotides line up with TRBD2. The trim removed 2 bases at V and 9 bases at J, leaving 3 bases unmatched. CDR3 size: 14 residues. Germline V gives CDR1 SNHLY, CDR2 FYNNEI.

The chain employs TRBV5-8 and TRBJ2-1; D gene ambiguous. Germline loops: CDR1 SGHTS, CDR2 YDEGEE. The V end lost 0 bases, the J end lost 10 bases, and 14 bases lay between the germline ends. This CDR3 has 14 residues. CDR3 sequence reads: CASSLGQYASEQFF. The CDR3 DNA reads as TGTGCCAGCAGCTTGGGACAATATGCTTCAGAGCAGTTCTTC.

The V and J genes are TRBV9 and TRBJ2-3, with D possibly TRBD2 on 6 matching bases. The length of the CDR3 is 14 residues. The V gene lost 2 bases and the J gene lost 3 bases, with 10 bases spanning the gap. In germline, CDR1 is SGDLS, CDR2 YYNGEE. CDR3 in DNA: TGTGCCAGCAGCGTTAGCGGAACGACAGATACGCAGTATTTT. Amino acids: CASSVSGTTDTQYF.

The rearrangement uses TRBV4-1 and TRBJ2-3; TRBD2 aligns across 7 bases. The CDR3 is 16 amino acids. The V segment lost 0 bases and the J segment 2 bases; nucleotides outside the gene matches: 5. Germline values: CDR1 MGHRA, CDR2 YSYEKL. CDR3 loop: CASSQEGGRLTDTQYF. The CDR3 DNA reads as TGCGCCAGCAGCCAAGAGGGAGGGAGGCTCACAGATACGCAGTATTTT.